This T cell receptor beta chain originates from a study of T cell clonality in common variable immunodeficiency. Study results and caveats: Fewer deletions and N-nucleotide insertions were reportedly seen in common variable immunodeficiency TCR beta sequences.

Here immunoSEQ multiplex PCR was the method, and the copy in TCRdb shows in-frame clones only, minus some. The sample presents about 34,000 clones, none singletons. This clone was seen many times. Its antigen is unidentified. This clonotype was obtained from a human donor with common variable immunodeficiency. The sequenced sample was peripheral blood mononuclear cells.

CDR3 region: CSYAGTLNQPQHF. The sequenced part of the CDR3 DNA is TGCAGTTACGCCGGGACATTAAATCAGCCC. The V call is TRBV20-1, the J call TRBJ1-5; D perhaps matches TRBD1 (6 bases). The read falls 3 residues short of the CDR3 end, and the missing part is taken from the germline J gene. Germline assignment: CDR1 DFQATT and CDR2 SNEGSKA (reference sequence). This CDR3 spans 13 amino acids. Trimming shortened V by 8 bases and J by 4 bases, and 15 bases separated the two germline ends.